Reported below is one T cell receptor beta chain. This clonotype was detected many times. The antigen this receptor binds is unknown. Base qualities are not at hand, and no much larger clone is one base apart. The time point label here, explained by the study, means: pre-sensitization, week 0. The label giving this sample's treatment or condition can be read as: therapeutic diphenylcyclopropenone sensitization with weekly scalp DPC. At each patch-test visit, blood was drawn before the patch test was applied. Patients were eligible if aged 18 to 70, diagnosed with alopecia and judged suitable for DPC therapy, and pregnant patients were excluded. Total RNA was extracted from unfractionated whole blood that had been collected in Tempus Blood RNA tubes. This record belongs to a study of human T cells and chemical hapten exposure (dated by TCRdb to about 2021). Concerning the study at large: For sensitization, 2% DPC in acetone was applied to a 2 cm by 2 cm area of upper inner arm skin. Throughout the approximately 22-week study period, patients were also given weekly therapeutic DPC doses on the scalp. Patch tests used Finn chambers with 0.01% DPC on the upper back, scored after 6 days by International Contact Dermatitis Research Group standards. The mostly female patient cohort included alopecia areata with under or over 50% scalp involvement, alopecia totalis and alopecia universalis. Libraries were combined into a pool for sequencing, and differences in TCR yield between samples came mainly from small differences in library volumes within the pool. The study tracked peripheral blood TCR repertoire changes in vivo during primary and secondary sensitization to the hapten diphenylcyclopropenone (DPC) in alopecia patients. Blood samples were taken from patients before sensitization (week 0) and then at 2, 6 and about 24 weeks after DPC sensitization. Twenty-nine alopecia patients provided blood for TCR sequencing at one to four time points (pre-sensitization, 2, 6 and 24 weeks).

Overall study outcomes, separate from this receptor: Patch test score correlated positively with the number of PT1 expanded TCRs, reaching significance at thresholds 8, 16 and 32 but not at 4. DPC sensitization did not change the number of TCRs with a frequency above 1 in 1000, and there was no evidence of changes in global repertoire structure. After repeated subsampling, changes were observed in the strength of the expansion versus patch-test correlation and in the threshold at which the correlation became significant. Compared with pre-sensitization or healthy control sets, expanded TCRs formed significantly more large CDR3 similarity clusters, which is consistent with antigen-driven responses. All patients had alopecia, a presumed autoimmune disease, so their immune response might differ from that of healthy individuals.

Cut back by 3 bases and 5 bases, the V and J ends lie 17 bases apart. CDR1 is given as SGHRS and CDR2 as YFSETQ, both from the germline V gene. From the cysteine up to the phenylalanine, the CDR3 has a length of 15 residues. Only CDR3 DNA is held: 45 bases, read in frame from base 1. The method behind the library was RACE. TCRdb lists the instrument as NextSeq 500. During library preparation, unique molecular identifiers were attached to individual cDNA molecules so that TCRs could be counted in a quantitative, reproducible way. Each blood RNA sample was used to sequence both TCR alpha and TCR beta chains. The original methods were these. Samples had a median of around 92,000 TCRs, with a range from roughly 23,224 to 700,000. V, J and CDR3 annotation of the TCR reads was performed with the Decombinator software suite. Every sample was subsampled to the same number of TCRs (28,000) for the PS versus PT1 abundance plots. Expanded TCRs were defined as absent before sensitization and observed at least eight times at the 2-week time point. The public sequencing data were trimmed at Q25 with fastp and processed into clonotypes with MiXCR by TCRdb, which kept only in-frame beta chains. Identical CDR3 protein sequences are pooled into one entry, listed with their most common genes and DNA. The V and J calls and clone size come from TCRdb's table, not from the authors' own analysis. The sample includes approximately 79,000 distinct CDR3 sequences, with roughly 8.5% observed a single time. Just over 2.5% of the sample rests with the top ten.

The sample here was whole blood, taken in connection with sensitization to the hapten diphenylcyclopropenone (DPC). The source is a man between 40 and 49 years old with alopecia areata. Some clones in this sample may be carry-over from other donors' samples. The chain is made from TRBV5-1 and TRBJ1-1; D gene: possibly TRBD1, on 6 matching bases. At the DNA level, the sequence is TGCGCCAGCAGCTCAGAAGAAGGCCAGGGGACTGAAGCTTTCTTT. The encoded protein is CASSSEEGQGTEAFF.